These T cell receptor beta chains were read from a single sample in a study of technical replicates of blood from a handful of donors. This table comes from immunoSEQ multiplex PCR, and its TCRdb copy is limited to in-frame clones, with some not included. The sample lists more than 75,000 clones; around 90% were seen once. The sample consisted of T cells isolated from PBMCs. Receptor source: a human donor in good health. CDR3s leave out the opening cysteine and the closing phenylalanine or tryptophan. Expanded clones are given a class, and other clones once, few, many or no size at all.

V	size	J	length	CDR3
TRBV19	NA	TRBJ1-2	15	ASSGARDSGFHYGYT
TRBV5-1	NA	TRBJ2-7	13	ASSPPGGQIYEQY
TRBV11-3	NA	TRBJ2-3	13	ASSLGDRDEDTQY
TRBV20-1	NA	TRBJ2-7	9	SASQTYEQY
TRBV6-6	NA	TRBJ2-7	13	ASSQSLAGPGEQY
TRBV19	NA	TRBJ2-2	11	ASNTPARWELF
TRBV28	NA	TRBJ2-7	13	ASSLIGTGGNEQY
TRBV6-5	NA	TRBJ1-5	12	ASSYSIFGQPQH
TRBV7-9	NA	TRBJ2-3	14	ASSLGLAGGTDTQY
TRBV10-3	few	TRBJ1-2	11	AISDRTLHGYT
TRBV9	NA	TRBJ1-1	11	ASSTWDSREAF
TRBV6-1	NA	TRBJ2-7	13	ASRGRTGRGIEQY
TRBV7-9	NA	TRBJ2-4	13	ASSRSGLAKNIQY
TRBV5-5	NA	TRBJ2-7	13	ASSSGLAATYEQY
TRBV10-3	NA	TRBJ1-4	11	AISAGNNEKLF
TRBV16	once	TRBJ1-5	14	ASSHPGGAADQPQH
TRBV5-6	NA	TRBJ2-7	12	ASSLAGVNYEQY
TRBV27	NA	TRBJ2-7	12	ASSPWDRGYEQY
TRBV29-1	NA	TRBJ2-2	15	SGYRAGGPGNTGELF
TRBV11-2	NA	TRBJ1-2	14	ASSLGPIAANYGYT
TRBV4-1	once	TRBJ1-4	13	ASSPARGIEEKLF
TRBV7-9	NA	TRBJ2-2	14	ASSPSVVANTGELF